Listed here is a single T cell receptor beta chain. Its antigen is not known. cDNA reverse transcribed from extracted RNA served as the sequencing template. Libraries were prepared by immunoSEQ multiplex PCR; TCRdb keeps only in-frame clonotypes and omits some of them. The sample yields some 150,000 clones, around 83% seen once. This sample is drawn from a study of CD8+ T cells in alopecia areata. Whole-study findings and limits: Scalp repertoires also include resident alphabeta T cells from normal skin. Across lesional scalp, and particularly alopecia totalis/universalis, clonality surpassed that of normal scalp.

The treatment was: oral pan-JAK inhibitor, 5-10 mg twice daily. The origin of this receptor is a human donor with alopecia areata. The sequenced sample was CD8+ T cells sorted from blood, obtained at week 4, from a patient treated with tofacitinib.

The CDR3 region has the DNA TGTGCCAGCAGCCCCCCCAGGGATACGCAGTATTTT. It translates to CASSPPRDTQYF. The chain recombines TRBV13 with TRBJ2-3, with unresolved D. V lost 5 bases to trimming and J lost 6 bases, with 9 bases between them. The length of the CDR3 is 12 residues. In germline, CDR1 is PRHDT, CDR2 FYEKMQ (reference sequence).